This T cell receptor beta chain was profiled in a study of vaccination and CD4 T cells after COVID-19. Points from the study as a whole: SARS-CoV-2-reactive clonotypes rose nonsignificantly, with the median going from around 20 to 38.

V lost 4 bases, J lost 7 bases, and 11 bases stayed unmatched. Germline assignment: CDR1 SGHNT and CDR2 YYREEE (reference sequence). The CDR3 totals 15 residues. TCRdb re-derived calls from the PCR reads in MiXCR, one entry per CDR3 protein. Seen here are roughly 19,000 distinct CDR3 sequences, 50% to 75% observed once, and the top ten hold 1.1%. Comments on this clonotype: Its antigen remains unidentified.

This rearrangement joins TRBV5-4 to TRBJ1-1; TRBD1 matches at 9 bases. The TCR sequence derives from a human donor who had recovered from COVID-19. This specimen consisted of CD4+ T cells from blood, obtained after SARS-CoV-2 vaccination. CDR3 sequence: CASSGRITGGSEAFF. CDR3 nucleotides: TGTGCCAGCAGCGGACGAATCACAGGGGGCAGTGAAGCTTTCTTT.